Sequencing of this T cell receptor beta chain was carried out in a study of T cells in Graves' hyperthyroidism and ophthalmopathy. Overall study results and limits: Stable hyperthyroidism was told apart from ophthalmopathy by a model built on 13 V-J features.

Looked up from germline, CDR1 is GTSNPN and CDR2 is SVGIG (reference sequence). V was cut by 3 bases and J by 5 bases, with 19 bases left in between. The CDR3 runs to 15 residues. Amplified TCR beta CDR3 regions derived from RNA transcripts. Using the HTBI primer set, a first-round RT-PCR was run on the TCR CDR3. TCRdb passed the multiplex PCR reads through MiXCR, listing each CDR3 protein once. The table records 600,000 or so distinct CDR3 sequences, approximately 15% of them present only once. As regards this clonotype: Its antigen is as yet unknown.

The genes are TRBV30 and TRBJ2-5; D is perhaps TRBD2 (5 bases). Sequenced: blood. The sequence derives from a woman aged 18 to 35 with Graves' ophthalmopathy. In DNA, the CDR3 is TGTGCCTGGAGGGAGGACGGCTACCTCTGGGAGACCCAGTACTTC. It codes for CAWREDGYLWETQYF.